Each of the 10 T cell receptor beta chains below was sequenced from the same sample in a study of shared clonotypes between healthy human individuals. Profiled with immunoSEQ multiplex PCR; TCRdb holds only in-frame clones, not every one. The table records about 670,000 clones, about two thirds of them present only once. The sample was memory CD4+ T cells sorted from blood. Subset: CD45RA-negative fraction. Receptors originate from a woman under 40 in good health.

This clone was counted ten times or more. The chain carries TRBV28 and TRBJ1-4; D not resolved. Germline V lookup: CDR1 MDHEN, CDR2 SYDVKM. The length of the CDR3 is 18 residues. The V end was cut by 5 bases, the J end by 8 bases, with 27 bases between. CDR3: CASSAAGVSSLPSEKLFF. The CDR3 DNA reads TGTGCCAGCAGTGCCGCCGGAGTCAGCTCATTGCCCAGCGAAAAACTGTTTTTT.

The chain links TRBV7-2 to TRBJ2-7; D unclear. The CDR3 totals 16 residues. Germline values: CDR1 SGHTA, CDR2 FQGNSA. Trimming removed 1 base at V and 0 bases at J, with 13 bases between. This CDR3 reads CASSLGAGLFSYEQYF. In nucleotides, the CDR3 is TGTGCCAGCAGCTTAGGAGCCGGCCTATTCTCCTACGAGCAGTACTTC. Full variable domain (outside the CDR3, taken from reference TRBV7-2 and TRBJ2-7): GAGVSQSPSNKVTEKGKDVELRCDPISGHTALYWYRQSLGQGLEFLIYFQGNSAPDKSGLPSDRFSAERTGGSVSTLTIQRTQQEDSAVYLCASSLGAGLFSYEQYFGPGTRLTVT.

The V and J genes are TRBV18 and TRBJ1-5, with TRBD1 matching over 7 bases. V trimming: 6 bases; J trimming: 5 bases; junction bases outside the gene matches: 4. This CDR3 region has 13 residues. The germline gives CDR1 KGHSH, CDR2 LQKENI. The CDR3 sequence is CASSRTGDQPQHF. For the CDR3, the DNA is TGTGCCAGCTCCCGGACAGGTGATCAGCCCCAGCATTTT.

CDR3 nucleotides: TGTGCCAGCAGTCCTCGGACAGGATGGGAAGCCGGGGAGCTGTTTTTT. Translating gives CASSPRTGWEAGELFF. This chain connects TRBV27 to TRBJ2-2, with TRBD1 matching 7 bases. Germline CDR1 is MNHEY and CDR2 is SMNVEV (reference sequence). The CDR3 contains 16 residues. J was trimmed by 6 bases and V by 5 bases; bases with no gene match: 12.

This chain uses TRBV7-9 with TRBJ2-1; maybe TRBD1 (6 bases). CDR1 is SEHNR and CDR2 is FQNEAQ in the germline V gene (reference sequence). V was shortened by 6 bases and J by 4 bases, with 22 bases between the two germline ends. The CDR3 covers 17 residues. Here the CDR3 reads CASSSQGVQPGYNEQFF. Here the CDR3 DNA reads TGTGCCAGCAGTTCACAGGGTGTGCAGCCGGGTTACAATGAGCAGTTCTTC.

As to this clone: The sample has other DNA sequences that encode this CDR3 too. Here the CDR3 reads CASSPSTGGNQPQHF. CDR3 DNA sequence: TGTGCCAGCTCACCGTCCACAGGGGGTAATCAGCCCCAGCATTTT. The V call is TRBV18, the J call TRBJ1-5, with 8 bases identical to TRBD1. Germline CDR1 is KGHSH and CDR2 is LQKENI. V shed 3 bases and J 4 bases; nucleotides not matched to a gene: 5. The CDR3 has 15 amino acids.

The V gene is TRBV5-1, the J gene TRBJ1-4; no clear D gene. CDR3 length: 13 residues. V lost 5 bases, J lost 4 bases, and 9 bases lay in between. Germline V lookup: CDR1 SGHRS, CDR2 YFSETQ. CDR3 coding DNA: TGCGCCAGCAGTACCCAGGTTAATGAAAAACTGTTTTTT. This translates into CASSTQVNEKLFF.

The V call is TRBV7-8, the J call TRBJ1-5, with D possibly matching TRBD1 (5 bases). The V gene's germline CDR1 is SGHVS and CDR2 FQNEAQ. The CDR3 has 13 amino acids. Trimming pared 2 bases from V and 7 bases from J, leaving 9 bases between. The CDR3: CASSLPGLQPQHF. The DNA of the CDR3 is TGTGCCAGCAGCTTACCAGGGTTGCAGCCCCAGCATTTT. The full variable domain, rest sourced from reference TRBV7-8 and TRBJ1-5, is GAGVSQSPRYKVAKRGQDVALRCDPISGHVSLFWYQQALGQGPEFLTYFQNEAQLDKSGLPSDRFFAERPEGSVSTLKIQRTQQEDSAVYLCASSLPGLQPQHFGDGTRLSIL.

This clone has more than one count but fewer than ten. The CDR3 spells CASSLSASSSGNTIYF. The DNA for the CDR3 is TGTGCCAGTAGTCTATCCGCCAGCAGCTCTGGAAACACCATATATTTT. This sequence joins TRBV19 and TRBJ1-3, with D uncertain. V was trimmed by 5 bases and J by 0 bases, leaving 14 bases between them. The CDR3 extends over 16 amino acids. Germline lookup yields CDR1 LNHDA and CDR2 SQIVND (reference sequence).

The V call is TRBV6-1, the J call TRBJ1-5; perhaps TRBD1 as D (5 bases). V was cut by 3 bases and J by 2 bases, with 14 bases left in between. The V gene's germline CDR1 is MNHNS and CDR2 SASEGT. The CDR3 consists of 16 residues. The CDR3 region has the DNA TGTGCCAGCAGTGATCAGGGCTTCCTTGGCAATCAGCCCCAGCATTTT. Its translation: CASSDQGFLGNQPQHF.